This T cell receptor beta chain originates from a study of shared clonotypes between healthy human individuals. Study-wide background: The plates for each donor numbered three CD4 naive, three CD4 memory, two CD8 naive and one CD8 memory. Whole-study findings and limits: Among the subsets, naive ones generally showed larger estimated richness than memory ones.

CD8 cells classed as naive were CD45RO-negative and positively selected for CCR7, excluding terminally differentiated effector memory CD45RA+ cells. The CDR3 length is 12 residues. The V and J ends lost 5 bases and 9 bases respectively, with 14 bases between them. In germline, CDR1 is SGHNT, CDR2 YYREEE (reference sequence). Execution of the assay was at deep level. Sequencing used immunoSEQ multiplex PCR; TCRdb keeps in-frame clones, though not all of them. Among over 2 million clones, around 96% were seen once, and the ten largest hold more than 0.95%. Concerning this clone: The antigen is undetermined.

V usage is TRBV5-4 and J usage is TRBJ1-1; no clear D. The sequencing input was naive CD8+ T cells sorted from blood. This TCR came from a man between 18 and 35 years old in good health. Here the CDR3 reads CASSGDGRKAFF. CDR3 DNA sequence: TGTGCCAGCAGTGGGGATGGGAGAAAAGCTTTCTTT. Complete variable domain (other parts from reference TRBV5-4 and TRBJ1-1): ETGVTQSPTHLIKTRGQQVTLRCSSQSGHNTVSWYQQALGQGPQFIFQYYREEENGRGNFPPRFSGLQFPNYSSELNVNALELDDSALYLCASSGDGRKAFFGQGTRLTVV.